The sequence of this TCR beta chain was determined in a study of vaccination effects on CD4 cells after COVID-19. Study information: The post-vaccine samples were taken, at the median, 72 days after the second dose. Whole-study results and caveats: Marked clonal contraction of both clone types appeared late after vaccination.

As regards this clone: Antigen unknown.

The repertoire was sequenced with immunoSEQ multiplex PCR; TCRdb's copy has only in-frame clones and lacks some. The sample includes approximately 31,000 clones, about 70% seen only once; the top ten take around 12%. J lost 2 bases, V lost 4 bases, and 5 bases had no gene match. CDR3 length: 15 residues. Germline assignment: CDR1 KGHDR and CDR2 SFDVKD. With the ViraFEST assay, the study expanded antigen-specific CD4+ T cells using viral peptide pools, then sequenced them. CD4+ T cells were isolated after around 10 days of culture. Each participant was given two doses of one vaccine (BNT162b2 or mRNA-1273). IL-2 medium took the place of half the medium on both days 3 and 7.

The receptor was derived from a human donor who received a COVID-19 vaccine. The rearrangement uses TRBV24-1 and TRBJ1-2; 8 bases map to TRBD1. This specimen was CD4+ T cells from PBMCs cultured with HCoV-229E spike peptides, taken after COVID-19 vaccination. The CDR3 loop is CATSERGQGNYGYTF. The DNA for the CDR3 is TGTGCCACCAGTGAACGTGGACAGGGAAACTATGGCTACACCTTC.